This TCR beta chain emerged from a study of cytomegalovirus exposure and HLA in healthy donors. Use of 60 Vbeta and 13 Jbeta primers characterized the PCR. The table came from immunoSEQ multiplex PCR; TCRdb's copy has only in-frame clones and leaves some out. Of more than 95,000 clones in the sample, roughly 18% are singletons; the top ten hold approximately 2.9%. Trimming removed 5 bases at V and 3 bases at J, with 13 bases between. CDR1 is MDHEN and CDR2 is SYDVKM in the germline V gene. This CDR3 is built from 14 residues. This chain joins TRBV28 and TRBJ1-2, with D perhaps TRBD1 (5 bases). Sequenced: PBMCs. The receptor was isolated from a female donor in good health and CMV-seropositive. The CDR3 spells CASSTGPEHYGYTF. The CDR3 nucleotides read TGTGCCAGCAGTACAGGCCCTGAGCACTATGGCTACACCTTC.